This TCR beta chain was sequenced during a study of a mutant IDH1 vaccine in newly diagnosed glioma. Study background: Vaccinations were initiated 4-6 weeks following radiotherapy alone, or were given together with temozolomide cycles. Standard pretreatment was either radiotherapy, temozolomide, or, for most, radiochemotherapy with temozolomide. Study-level findings and limits: Apparently unrelated to pseudoprogression were changes in the top peripheral T cell clonotypes.

About this clone itself: Its antigen is still unknown.

Produced via immunoSEQ multiplex PCR; TCRdb's table is partial and in-frame only. Seen here are 100,000 to 120,000 clones, roughly 90% observed once, and the top ten hold around 0.61%. The time point here: week 11, during vaccination. Every single dose of the vaccine, 300 ug of mutant IDH1 20-mer peptide, came with topical imiquimod. This material consisted of PBMCs, taken from a glioma patient whose treatment included an IDH1 peptide vaccine. This TCR was sampled from a woman in her 50s with glioma.

The CDR3: CASSQEQRDEQYF. In nucleotides, the CDR3 is TGCGCCAGCAGCCAAGAGCAAAGGGACGAGCAGTACTTC. The chain recombines TRBV4-1 with TRBJ2-7; no clear D gene. The CDR3 totals 13 residues. Germline lookup yields CDR1 MGHRA and CDR2 YSYEKL. Trimming took 0 bases from V and 5 from J, leaving 8 bases between them.